This T cell receptor beta chain appears in the sequencing data of a study of cytomegalovirus exposure and HLA in healthy donors. Germline CDR1 SGHRS, CDR2 YFSETQ. The CDR3 covers 13 residues. After removal of 4 bases from V and 7 bases from J, the junction contained 5 bases not matched to a gene. PCR amplification relied on 60 Vbeta primers (plus 13 Jbeta primers). Repertoires were generated with immunoSEQ multiplex PCR, while TCRdb's copy carries only in-frame clones and drops some. The top ten clones hold about 2.9% of a sample with over 150,000 clones, around 65% of them seen once. The chain joins TRBV5-1 to TRBJ1-5; TRBD1 aligns across 7 bases. The sequenced sample was PBMCs. The receptor was isolated from a woman aged 40 to 55 in good health and CMV-seropositive. The CDR3 region has the DNA TGCGCCAGCAGCACAGGGGCGGGGCAGCCCCAGCATTTT. Translation gives CASSTGAGQPQHF.